Listed below are T cell receptor beta chains from one sample, sequenced in a study of CD8 T cells in Susac syndrome. Using its own MiXCR run on the immunoSEQ multiplex PCR reads, TCRdb lists one record per CDR3 protein. The sample records 160,000 or so distinct CDR3 sequences, about 93% being singletons. Sequencing was performed on CD4+ T cells from PBMCs. Source of these receptors: a human donor in good health. Each CDR3 is given with its conserved first and last residue. D genes are given only for firm matches. A row's size may be missing; if present it is once, few, many or a size class.

V gene: TRBV7-2; clone size: NA; J gene: TRBJ1-1; D gene: NA; CDR3 DNA: TGTGCCAGCAGCTTCCAGCCGGGCACTGAAGCTTTCTTT; CDR3 protein: CASSFQPGTEAFF
V gene: TRBV9; clone size: NA; J gene: TRBJ2-7; D gene: TRBD1; CDR3 DNA: TGTGCCAGCAGCGTAGCAGCAGGGGGCATAAACGAGCAGTACTTC; CDR3 protein: CASSVAAGGINEQYF
V gene: TRBV29-1; clone size: NA; J gene: TRBJ2-7; D gene: NA; CDR3 DNA: TGCAGCGTTGGGTGGCAACCCCTCGAGCAGTACTTC; CDR3 protein: CSVGWQPLEQYF
V gene: TRBV4-2; clone size: NA; J gene: TRBJ1-1; D gene: TRBD1; CDR3 DNA: TGTGCCAGCAGCTCCCAGGGGGCCACTGAAGCTTTCTTT; CDR3 protein: CASSSQGATEAFF
V gene: TRBV2; clone size: NA; J gene: TRBJ1-2; D gene: TRBD1; CDR3 DNA: TGTGCCAGCAGATCGACAGGGTATGGCTACACCTTC; CDR3 protein: CASRSTGYGYTF
V gene: TRBV2; clone size: once; J gene: TRBJ1-1; D gene: NA; CDR3 DNA: TGTGCCAGCCGTATAGAAACCCCCGAAGCTTTCTTT; CDR3 protein: CASRIETPEAFF
V gene: TRBV12-3/TRBV12-4; clone size: NA; J gene: TRBJ2-6; D gene: NA; CDR3 DNA: TGTGCCAGCAGTTTCAAGATTCCCTCCCTTGGGGCCAACGTCCTGACTTTC; CDR3 protein: CASSFKIPSLGANVLTF
V gene: TRBV29-1; clone size: NA; J gene: TRBJ2-3; D gene: TRBD2; CDR3 DNA: TGCAGCGTTGAACGGGCGGGGGGGGCTGCAGATACGCAGTATTTT; CDR3 protein: CSVERAGGAADTQYF
V gene: TRBV23-1; clone size: NA; J gene: TRBJ1-2; D gene: TRBD1; CDR3 DNA: TGCGCCCGACAGGGGATTGAGGATGGCTACACCTTC; CDR3 protein: CARQGIEDGYTF
V gene: TRBV30; clone size: NA; J gene: TRBJ2-2; D gene: NA; CDR3 DNA: TGTGCCTGGAGTGTTCAGGCCGGGGAGCTGTTTTTT; CDR3 protein: CAWSVQAGELFF
V gene: TRBV19; clone size: NA; J gene: TRBJ2-1; D gene: NA; CDR3 DNA: TGTGCCAGTAGCCCCCCGGGGGACGGGACCAATGAGCAGTTCTTC; CDR3 protein: CASSPPGDGTNEQFF
V gene: TRBV18; clone size: NA; J gene: TRBJ2-7; D gene: TRBD1; CDR3 DNA: TGTGCCAGCTCACCGCCGGGGACAGGGGGCTTATACGAGCAGTACTTC; CDR3 protein: CASSPPGTGGLYEQYF
V gene: TRBV12-3/TRBV12-4; clone size: NA; J gene: TRBJ1-4; D gene: TRBD1; CDR3 DNA: TGTGCCAGCAGTTTGGGACAGGGGAGGAATGAAAAACTGTTTTTT; CDR3 protein: CASSLGQGRNEKLFF
V gene: TRBV6-2/TRBV6-3; clone size: once; J gene: TRBJ2-1; D gene: NA; CDR3 DNA: TGTGCCAGCAGCCCCGTGGTAGGTGAGCAGTTCTTC; CDR3 protein: CASSPVVGEQFF
V gene: TRBV3-1; clone size: NA; J gene: TRBJ2-1; D gene: TRBD2; CDR3 DNA: TGTGCCAGCAGCCTACTTACCGGGACTAGCGGGAACAATGAGCAGTTCTTC; CDR3 protein: CASSLLTGTSGNNEQFF
V gene: TRBV10-3; clone size: NA; J gene: TRBJ2-6; D gene: NA; CDR3 DNA: TGTGCCATCAGTGAGCCGTTGGGAACTGGGGCCAACGTCCTGACTTTC; CDR3 protein: CAISEPLGTGANVLTF
V gene: TRBV20-1; clone size: NA; J gene: TRBJ1-3; D gene: TRBD1; CDR3 DNA: TGCAGTGCTAAACAGGGGGCGCGGGGAAACACCATATATTTT; CDR3 protein: CSAKQGARGNTIYF
V gene: TRBV6-5; clone size: NA; J gene: TRBJ1-5; D gene: NA; CDR3 DNA: TGTGCCAGCAGTGTCAACAGGGATGGGCAGCCCCAGCATTTT; CDR3 protein: CASSVNRDGQPQHF
V gene: TRBV6-6; clone size: once; J gene: TRBJ2-3; D gene: NA; CDR3 DNA: TGTGCCAGCCGTCCCACAGGGTCAGATACGCAGTATTTT; CDR3 protein: CASRPTGSDTQYF
V gene: TRBV9; clone size: once; J gene: TRBJ2-7; D gene: TRBD2; CDR3 DNA: TGTGCCAGCAGCGTAGGCGGGGAGGGCTACGAGCAGTACTTC; CDR3 protein: CASSVGGEGYEQYF
V gene: TRBV12-3/TRBV12-4; clone size: NA; J gene: TRBJ1-5; D gene: NA; CDR3 DNA: TGTGCCAGCAGACCTAGACAAGAAAATAGCAATCAGCCCCAGCATTTT; CDR3 protein: CASRPRQENSNQPQHF
V gene: TRBV20-1; clone size: NA; J gene: TRBJ2-3; D gene: TRBD2; CDR3 DNA: TGCAGTGCTAGTAGCCAGATGAGCGGGGGACCCTTAGATACGCAGTATTTT; CDR3 protein: CSASSQMSGGPLDTQYF
V gene: TRBV27; clone size: NA; J gene: TRBJ1-2; D gene: NA; CDR3 DNA: TGTGCCAGCAGTTTTTTGGACAGAAGAAACTATGGCTACACCTTC; CDR3 protein: CASSFLDRRNYGYTF
V gene: TRBV20-1; clone size: NA; J gene: TRBJ1-2; D gene: NA; CDR3 DNA: TGCAGTGCTTACACACAGGGTTTCGGTGGCTACACCTTC; CDR3 protein: CSAYTQGFGGYTF
V gene: TRBV2; clone size: NA; J gene: TRBJ2-3; D gene: TRBD1; CDR3 DNA: TGTGCCAGCAGTGCGACAGGGTCAGATACGCAGTATTTT; CDR3 protein: CASSATGSDTQYF
V gene: TRBV20-1; clone size: few; J gene: TRBJ2-7; D gene: TRBD1; CDR3 DNA: TGCAGTGCTCGGGACAGGGGTTACGAGCAGTACTTC; CDR3 protein: CSARDRGYEQYF
V gene: TRBV25-1; clone size: NA; J gene: TRBJ2-7; D gene: NA; CDR3 DNA: TGTGCCAGCAGTAGTTACAGAAGGGAGTACTTC; CDR3 protein: CASSSYRREYF
V gene: TRBV5-4; clone size: NA; J gene: TRBJ1-2; D gene: NA; CDR3 DNA: TGTGCCAGCAGCTTGGATAGAACGGAATCTTCTGGCTACACCTTC; CDR3 protein: CASSLDRTESSGYTF
V gene: TRBV7-9; clone size: NA; J gene: TRBJ1-2; D gene: NA; CDR3 DNA: TGTGCCAGCAGCTTAGTTGGACAGAATGGCTACACCTTC; CDR3 protein: CASSLVGQNGYTF
V gene: TRBV15; clone size: once; J gene: TRBJ2-3; D gene: NA; CDR3 DNA: TGTGCCACCAGCAGAGTCCTGCAGGGGCCACGAAAGTATTTT; CDR3 protein: CATSRVLQGPRKYF
V gene: TRBV19; clone size: NA; J gene: TRBJ2-1; D gene: TRBD2; CDR3 DNA: TGTGCCAGTAGTATATCGTCGGGGGGCTACAATGAGCAGTTCTTC; CDR3 protein: CASSISSGGYNEQFF
V gene: TRBV19; clone size: NA; J gene: TRBJ1-6; D gene: TRBD1; CDR3 DNA: TGTGCCAGTAGACAACAGGGGGCAGGGTCACCCCTCCACTTT; CDR3 protein: CASRQQGAGSPLHF
V gene: TRBV24-1; clone size: NA; J gene: TRBJ2-2; D gene: NA; CDR3 DNA: TGTGCCACCAGTGCCGGGACCTCGGTCGGGGAGCTGTTTTTT; CDR3 protein: CATSAGTSVGELFF
V gene: TRBV20-1; clone size: NA; J gene: TRBJ1-2; D gene: NA; CDR3 DNA: TGCAGTGCTAGAGATTGGAGGGGCGTGCTTAACTATGGCTACACCTTC; CDR3 protein: CSARDWRGVLNYGYTF
V gene: TRBV20-1; clone size: once; J gene: TRBJ2-4; D gene: TRBD2; CDR3 DNA: TGCAGTGCTAGAGATCACCAGGGAGGGGCGGACATTCAGTACTTC; CDR3 protein: CSARDHQGGADIQYF
V gene: TRBV7-9; clone size: NA; J gene: TRBJ2-5; D gene: NA; CDR3 DNA: TGTGCCAGCAGCTTAATGACAGGACAAGAGACCCAGTACTTC; CDR3 protein: CASSLMTGQETQYF
V gene: TRBV9; clone size: once; J gene: TRBJ1-1; D gene: TRBD1; CDR3 DNA: TGTGCCAGCAGCGTACAGGGGGAGAACACTGAAGCTTTCTTT; CDR3 protein: CASSVQGENTEAFF
V gene: TRBV29-1; clone size: NA; J gene: TRBJ2-7; D gene: TRBD1; CDR3 DNA: TGCAGCGTTCAAACAGGGGACGAGCAGTACTTC; CDR3 protein: CSVQTGDEQYF
V gene: TRBV29-1; clone size: NA; J gene: TRBJ1-1; D gene: NA; CDR3 DNA: TGCAGCGTTGACGTCAGGAGGGGTACTGAAGCTTTCTTT; CDR3 protein: CSVDVRRGTEAFF
V gene: TRBV5-1; clone size: NA; J gene: TRBJ1-4; D gene: NA; CDR3 DNA: TGCGCCAGCGCCGGCGGGTTTAATGAAAAACTGTTTTTT; CDR3 protein: CASAGGFNEKLFF
V gene: TRBV10-3; clone size: NA; J gene: TRBJ1-1; D gene: NA; CDR3 DNA: TGTGCCAGCAAGGTTCCGGGGAAGAACACTGAAGCTTTCTTT; CDR3 protein: CASKVPGKNTEAFF
V gene: TRBV19; clone size: NA; J gene: TRBJ2-2; D gene: TRBD2; CDR3 DNA: TGTGCCAGTAGTATCGGGGGAGGGGCCGGGGAGCTGTTTTTT; CDR3 protein: CASSIGGGAGELFF
V gene: TRBV29-1; clone size: NA; J gene: TRBJ1-1; D gene: NA; CDR3 DNA: TGCAGCGTTGAAGGGGAGTGGACTGAAGCTTTCTTT; CDR3 protein: CSVEGEWTEAFF
V gene: TRBV7-2; clone size: NA; J gene: TRBJ1-2; D gene: NA; CDR3 DNA: TGTGCCAGCAGCCTTGTGTCTACGACGGGTGGCTACACCTTC; CDR3 protein: CASSLVSTTGGYTF
V gene: TRBV29-1; clone size: NA; J gene: TRBJ2-7; D gene: NA; CDR3 DNA: TGCAGCGTCAACCGGGGCAGGGGATGGGGCGAGCAGTACTTC; CDR3 protein: CSVNRGRGWGEQYF
V gene: TRBV2; clone size: NA; J gene: TRBJ1-5; D gene: NA; CDR3 DNA: TGTGCCAGCATGCTCGACAGGCTTAGCAATCAGCCCCAGCATTTT; CDR3 protein: CASMLDRLSNQPQHF
V gene: TRBV6-2/TRBV6-3; clone size: NA; J gene: TRBJ1-5; D gene: TRBD1; CDR3 DNA: TGTGCCAGCAACCAGGACAGGGGATTACGGCAGCCCCAGCATTTT; CDR3 protein: CASNQDRGLRQPQHF
V gene: TRBV19; clone size: NA; J gene: TRBJ1-1; D gene: NA; CDR3 DNA: TGTGCCAGTGCGGCCCTATTTCCTCCCACTGAAGCTTTCTTT; CDR3 protein: CASAALFPPTEAFF
V gene: TRBV19; clone size: few; J gene: TRBJ1-1; D gene: TRBD1; CDR3 DNA: TGTGCCAGTAGTGTTACCGGGACAGCGAACACTGAAGCTTTCTTT; CDR3 protein: CASSVTGTANTEAFF
V gene: TRBV7-9; clone size: once; J gene: TRBJ2-7; D gene: TRBD1; CDR3 DNA: TGTGCCAGCAGCTTTCGACAGGGGAGTGCTCGTAGCTACGAGCAGTACTTC; CDR3 protein: CASSFRQGSARSYEQYF
V gene: TRBV7-9; clone size: NA; J gene: TRBJ1-5; D gene: NA; CDR3 DNA: TGTGCCAGCAGCCCCGGTCGGAGCAATCAGCCCCAGCATTTT; CDR3 protein: CASSPGRSNQPQHF
V gene: TRBV3-1; clone size: once; J gene: TRBJ2-1; D gene: TRBD1; CDR3 DNA: TGTGCCAGCAGCCAAGGGACAGGGGGCTACAATGAGCAGTTCTTC; CDR3 protein: CASSQGTGGYNEQFF